The 18 T cell receptor beta chains below all came from one sample that was sequenced in a study of cytomegalovirus exposure and HLA in healthy donors. TCRdb's table, derived via immunoSEQ multiplex PCR, lists solely in-frame clones and lacks some. The sample records hundreds of thousands of clones, 75% to 90% being singletons. Sequences were obtained from PBMCs. The origin of the receptors is a woman in her late teens or twenties in good health and CMV-seronegative.

The chain combines TRBV5-1 with TRBJ1-5; TRBD1 is a possible D gene (6 bases). The V end was cut by 4 bases, the J end by 5 bases, with 13 bases between. The CDR3 has 14 residues. CDR1 is SGHRS, CDR2 YFSETQ, per germline. In DNA, the CDR3 is TGCGCCAGCAGCCCATCGACAGGCTATCAGCCCCAGCATTTT. It codes for CASSPSTGYQPQHF.

This chain joins TRBV6-5 and TRBJ2-7; D might be TRBD1 (7 bases). The CDR3 extends over 14 amino acids. The V end was cut by 5 bases, the J end by 5 bases, with 16 bases between. Germline V gene sequence: CDR1 MNHEY, CDR2 SVGAGI. The CDR3 DNA is TGTGCCAGCAGTCATACGACAGGGAGGCACGAGCAGTACTTC. Protein sequence: CASSHTTGRHEQYF.

This rearrangement joins TRBV27 to TRBJ2-1; D is uncertain. The CDR3 totals 14 residues. Germline lookup yields CDR1 MNHEY and CDR2 SMNVEV (reference sequence). V was shortened by 5 bases and J by 0 bases, with 8 bases between the two germline ends. The CDR3 nucleotides are TGTGCCAGCAGTCATCCGAGCTCCTACAATGAGCAGTTCTTC. It translates to CASSHPSSYNEQFF.

The V gene is TRBV19, the J gene TRBJ2-7, with 7 bases lining up with TRBD1. V shed 4 bases and J 4 bases; nucleotides not matched to a gene: 7. CDR3 length equals 14 residues. Germline values: CDR1 LNHDA, CDR2 SQIVND (reference sequence). CDR3 protein: CASSRGQVEYEQYF. The CDR3 DNA is TGTGCCAGTAGTAGAGGACAGGTGGAATACGAGCAGTACTTC.

The V gene is TRBV4-1, the J gene TRBJ1-4, with 8 nucleotides matching TRBD1. Germline V gene sequence: CDR1 MGHRA, CDR2 YSYEKL. The CDR3 has 17 amino acids. J gave up 7 bases and V 2 bases, and 12 bases lay outside the gene matches. CDR3 in DNA: TGCGCCAGCAGCCAAAGAGCCCAGGGGGCGCGAGTTGAAAAACTGTTTTTT. Translation: CASSQRAQGARVEKLFF.

This clone has just a few counts. This rearrangement joins TRBV6-1 to TRBJ1-2; possible D gene TRBD1, 5 bases. The V end was cut by 3 bases, the J end by 0 bases, with 14 bases between. The germline V gene encodes CDR1 MNHNS and CDR2 SASEGT. The CDR3 covers 16 residues. CDR3 nucleotide sequence: TGTGCCAGCAGTGAGGCGAAGGGGAAGGCTAACTATGGCTACACCTTC. As protein: CASSEAKGKANYGYTF.

The chain has TRBV5-4 and TRBJ2-7; 7 nucleotides agree with TRBD1. V was pared by 4 bases and J by 0 bases, with 7 bases of the junction left unmatched. Germline V gene data show CDR1 as SGHNT and CDR2 as YYREEE (reference sequence). CDR3 length: 15 residues. Written as DNA, the CDR3 is TGTGCCAGCAGCCCAGGGACAGCCAGCTCCTACGAGCAGTACTTC. It is translated as CASSPGTASSYEQYF.

The V gene is TRBV27, the J gene TRBJ2-1; 7 bases map to TRBD1. V lost 1 base and J lost 3; bases outside the gene matches: 6. This CDR3 is 16 amino acids long. Germline V gene lookup returns CDR1 MNHEY and CDR2 SMNVEV (reference sequence). The CDR3 spells CASSLWGQLRYNEQFF. CDR3 coding DNA: TGTGCCAGCAGTTTATGGGGACAGCTTCGCTACAATGAGCAGTTCTTC.

The chain recombines TRBV11-2 with TRBJ2-5; TRBD1 matches 7 bases. Germline CDR1 SGHAT, CDR2 FQNNGV. CDR3 length equals 12 residues. Trimming at V came to 3 bases and at J to 10 bases, leaving 5 bases not matched to a gene. The CDR3 DNA follows: TGTGCCAGCAGCTTTAAACAGGGGAGCCAGTACTTC. Translating gives CASSFKQGSQYF.

The rearrangement uses TRBV6-1 and TRBJ1-2; the match to TRBD1 covers 7 bases. CDR3 length: 11 residues. CDR1 and CDR2 from the germline V gene are MNHNS and SASEGT. V shed 4 bases, J shed 10 bases, and the junction held 3 bases outside the gene matches. CDR3 DNA sequence: TGTGCCAGCAGTGTAACAGGGGACTACACCTTC. The encoded protein is CASSVTGDYTF.

The chain has TRBV11-2 and TRBJ2-7; 10 bases agree with TRBD1. The CDR3 totals 14 residues. Trimming cost V 4 bases and J 7 bases; bases outside gene matches: 7. Germline CDR1 reads SGHAT; CDR2 reads FQNNGV. The CDR3 here is CASSSGTGAREQYF. The CDR3 coding sequence is TGTGCCAGCAGCTCCGGGACAGGGGCAAGGGAGCAGTACTTC.

A single count supports this clone. V is TRBV7-6 and J is TRBJ2-5; 9 nucleotides line up with TRBD1. The CDR3 is 17 amino acids. The J segment lost 5 bases and the V segment lost 5 bases, leaving 15 bases of the junction unmatched. Germline V CDR1 and CDR2: SGHVS, FNYEAQ. CDR3 DNA: TGTGCCAGCAGCAAGACGCGCCAAGGGACAGGGTGGGAGACCCAGTACTTC. Encoded protein: CASSKTRQGTGWETQYF.

The V call is TRBV13, the J call TRBJ2-7; TRBD1 agrees at 11 bases. J lost 5 bases, V lost 2 bases, and 11 bases had no gene match. The germline V gene encodes CDR1 PRHDT and CDR2 FYEKMQ (reference sequence). The CDR3 contains 17 residues. The CDR3 reads CASSLSPGQGDSHEQYF. The CDR3 DNA reads as TGTGCCAGCAGCTTAAGTCCGGGACAGGGGGATTCCCACGAGCAGTACTTC.

The chain couples TRBV19 to TRBJ1-5; TRBD1 agrees at 7 bases. There are 15 residues in the CDR3. Germline CDR1 is LNHDA and CDR2 is SQIVND (reference sequence). V was clipped by 2 bases and J by 6 bases; unmatched bases: 7. The CDR3 loop is CASSITGEVRQPQHF. CDR3 DNA: TGTGCCAGTAGTATAACAGGGGAGGTTCGTCAGCCCCAGCATTTT.

The sample holds one count of this clone. J is TRBJ1-5 and V is TRBV28; maybe TRBD1 (5 bases). The CDR3 consists of 14 residues. Germline V lookup: CDR1 MDHEN, CDR2 SYDVKM. Trimming pared 5 bases from V and 1 base from J, leaving 9 bases between. CDR3 protein: CASSPGISNQPQHF. The CDR3 coding sequence is TGTGCCAGCAGTCCAGGGATAAGCAATCAGCCCCAGCATTTT.

CDR3 sequence reads: CASSLEGFSTEAFF. In DNA, the CDR3 is TGTGCCAGCAGTTTAGAGGGCTTCAGCACTGAAGCTTTCTTT. The V gene is TRBV28, the J gene TRBJ1-1; D ambiguous. The CDR3 spans 14 residues. Germline-derived CDR1 and CDR2 are MDHEN and SYDVKM. V was pared by 2 bases and J by 4 bases, with 11 bases between.

The chain combines TRBV15 with TRBJ2-1; perhaps TRBD2 as D (5 bases). Trimming cost V 1 base and J 4 bases, with 11 bases left between them. In germline, CDR1 is LNHNV, CDR2 YYDKDF (reference sequence). There are 15 residues in the CDR3. The CDR3 here is CATSRATNSYNEQFF. The CDR3 DNA reads TGTGCCACCAGCAGAGCGACTAACTCTTACAATGAGCAGTTCTTC.

The gene calls are TRBV4-2 and TRBJ1-3; D possibly corresponds to TRBD1 (6 bases). Trimming took 3 bases from V and 6 from J, leaving 15 bases between them. This CDR3 region has 15 residues. Per germline, CDR1 LGHNA and CDR2 YNFKEQ. CDR3 bases: TGTGCCAGCAGCCACCCTCAGGGGACCGAAAACACCATATATTTT. Protein: CASSHPQGTENTIYF.